The rows below give T cell receptor beta chains drawn from one sample of a study of T cells after posttransplantation cyclophosphamide. Clones were read by immunoSEQ multiplex PCR, and TCRdb kept only the in-frame ones, dropping some. The profile covers a few thousand clones, with 90% to 95% appearing a single time and roughly 1.5% taken by the ten largest. Sample: CD4+ T cells sorted from bone marrow. The receptors shown here come from a woman aged 55 to 70 in good health, CMV-negative, and a related stem cell transplant donor. Each CDR3 is given with its conserved first and last residue. A D gene is named only where the DNA matches it firmly. The listing skips clone size in some rows; elsewhere it reads once, few, many or a size class.

d_call	v_call	clone_size	j_call	cdr3_nt	cdr3_aa
TRBD1	TRBV9	-	TRBJ2-1	TGTGCCGACCGTGCCGGGACAGACCCTTACAATGAGCAGTTCTTC	CADRAGTDPYNEQFF
-	TRBV23-1	-	TRBJ2-1	TGCGCCAGCAGTCCCCAACAGTCGGTCAATGAGCAGTTCTTC	CASSPQQSVNEQFF
-	TRBV4-1	-	TRBJ2-1	TGCGCCAGCAGCCAAGAGGGGGCGCGGTACAATGAGCAGTTCTTC	CASSQEGARYNEQFF
TRBD1	TRBV7-9	-	TRBJ2-5	TGTGCCAGCAGCTTAGGACAGGGTCAGACCCAGTACTTC	CASSLGQGQTQYF
TRBD1	TRBV2	-	TRBJ1-1	TGTGCCAGCACGGGGTCAGGGCACAGGGGCGCGAACACTGAAGCTTTCTTT	CASTGSGHRGANTEAFF
TRBD1	TRBV7-9	few	TRBJ1-1	TGTGCCAGCAGCTTTACCGGGACAGTGGCTGAAGCTTTCTTT	CASSFTGTVAEAFF
-	TRBV6-1	-	TRBJ2-1	TGTGCCAGCAGTGGGTGGAAACCGGGATACTCCTACAATGAGCAGTTCTTC	CASSGWKPGYSYNEQFF
-	TRBV5-4	-	TRBJ2-6	TGTGCCAGCAGCGACGGACTCTCTGGGGCCAACGTCCTGACTTTC	CASSDGLSGANVLTF
-	TRBV7-9	-	TRBJ1-4	TGTGCCAGCAGCTTACAGGTGGCTAATGAAAAACTGTTTTTT	CASSLQVANEKLFF
TRBD2	TRBV5-1	-	TRBJ2-1	TGCGCCAGCAGCTTGGAAACTAGCGGGAGACAGGATACTGAGCAGTTCTTC	CASSLETSGRQDTEQFF
-	TRBV27	-	TRBJ1-5	TGTGCCAGCAGTCCTGGGACAAACAATCAGCCCCAGCATTTT	CASSPGTNNQPQHF
-	TRBV4-3	few	TRBJ1-4	TGCGCCAGCAGCCAAGATTCGGGAATGGGTGAAAAACTGTTTTTT	CASSQDSGMGEKLFF
TRBD2	TRBV5-4	-	TRBJ2-3	TGTGCCAGCAGCGTGAGCGGGACTAGCACAGATACGCAGTATTTT	CASSVSGTSTDTQYF
TRBD1	TRBV28	once	TRBJ2-7	TGTGCCAGCAGTTCACCAGGGACAGGTCCATCTTTCTACGAGCAGTACTTC	CASSSPGTGPSFYEQYF
TRBD2	TRBV2	-	TRBJ2-3	TGTGCCAGCAGCTGGGGTGGGACTAGCGGAAACACAGATACGCAGTATTTT	CASSWGGTSGNTDTQYF
TRBD1	TRBV28	-	TRBJ1-1	TGTGCCAGCAGTTTACGGGACAGGCGGGCTTTCTTT	CASSLRDRRAFF